These 22 T cell receptor beta chains were sequenced from one sample in a study of blood T cell repertoires in COVID-19. The data were produced by immunoSEQ multiplex PCR, yet TCRdb's version contains in-frame clones alone and is incomplete. The sample consists of 380,000 or so clones, more than 70% of them appearing once. The sequencing input was PBMCs or T cells enriched from blood (not recorded which). The origin of the receptors is a man aged 30 to 39 who had recovered from COVID-19.

The chain joins TRBV7-2 to TRBJ1-3; D not resolved. The CDR3 consists of 16 residues. Trimming left V 1 base short and J 0 bases short, with 10 bases between. Germline assignment: CDR1 SGHTA and CDR2 FQGNSA. The CDR3 loop is CASSLVLPSSGNTIYF. CDR3 sequence (DNA): TGTGCCAGCAGCTTAGTCCTTCCTAGCTCTGGAAACACCATATATTTT.

The chain carries TRBV5-1 and TRBJ2-7; a possible D gene is TRBD1 (5 bases). V was pared by 3 bases and J by 5 bases, with 12 bases between. Germline loops: CDR1 SGHRS, CDR2 YFSETQ. The CDR3 loop spans 13 amino acids. The CDR3, as DNA: TGCGCCAGCAGCTCCAGGGTGGGCCACGAGCAGTACTTC. It yields the protein CASSSRVGHEQYF.

This sequence joins TRBV9 and TRBJ2-5; D is unresolved. Per the germline V gene, CDR1 is SGDLS and CDR2 is YYNGEE. The CDR3 extends over 14 amino acids. V was clipped by 0 bases and J by 3 bases, with 9 bases between them. The CDR3 DNA reads TGTGCCAGCAGCGTAGAGGTAGGAGAAGAGACCCAGTACTTC. It codes for CASSVEVGEETQYF.

The V gene is TRBV13, the J gene TRBJ1-4; no reliable D call. Germline V CDR1 and CDR2: PRHDT, FYEKMQ (reference sequence). The CDR3 has 12 amino acids. V was cut by 4 bases and J by 7 bases, with 7 bases left in between. CDR3 nucleotides: TGTGCCAGCAGCTCCGTCGGTGAAAAACTGTTTTTT. Amino acids: CASSSVGEKLFF. Supplemented by reference TRBV13 and TRBJ1-4, the full variable domain reads AAGVIQSPRHLIKEKRETATLKCYPIPRHDTVYWYQQGPGQDPQFLISFYEKMQSDKGSIPDRFSAQQFSDYHSELNMSSLELGDSALYFCASSSVGEKLFFGSGTQLSVL.

The CDR3 DNA sequence: TGTGCCAGCAGCTTCTTGTGGACAGGGACAAATCAGCCCCAGCATTTT. Translated, it gives CASSFLWTGTNQPQHF. The V and J genes are TRBV7-8 and TRBJ1-5; 8 bases are shared with TRBD1. CDR1 is SGHVS, CDR2 FQNEAQ, per germline. The V gene end was trimmed by 3 bases and the J gene end by 4 bases; junction bases not matched to a gene: 8. The CDR3 sequence is 16 residues long.

V is TRBV10-2 and J is TRBJ1-2; a possible D gene is TRBD1 (5 bases). Trimming cost V 4 bases and J 4 bases, with 16 bases left between them. The CDR3 length is 15 residues. Germline V CDR1 and CDR2: WSHSY, SAAADI. CDR3 in DNA: TGCGCCAGCAGTGTCGACAGAACCTCGCTCTATGGCTACACCTTC. Amino acids: CASSVDRTSLYGYTF.

The rearrangement links TRBV6-5 to TRBJ2-7; the D gene is possibly TRBD1 (6 bases). Trimming pared 6 bases from V and 2 bases from J, leaving 14 bases between. The CDR3 spans 14 residues. Germline V gives CDR1 MNHEY, CDR2 SVGAGI. The CDR3 reads CASRLQGTTYEQYF. CDR3 DNA sequence: TGTGCCAGCAGATTACAGGGCACCACCTACGAGCAGTACTTC.

This clone was recorded once. V gene TRBV12-5 combines with J gene TRBJ1-2, with 8 bases identical to TRBD1. V lost 4 bases, J lost 8 bases, and 12 bases stayed unmatched. CDR1 is LGHNT, CDR2 FRNRAP, per germline. The CDR3 runs 15 residues. The CDR3 here is CASGSLTGGTNGYTF. The DNA for the CDR3 is TGTGCTAGTGGTTCACTAACAGGGGGGACGAACGGCTACACCTTC. Using reference TRBV12-5 and TRBJ1-2 for the parts outside the CDR3, the full variable domain is DARVTQTPRHKVTEMGQEVTMRCQPILGHNTVFWYRQTMMQGLELLAYFRNRAPLDDSGMPKDRFSAEMPDATLATLKIQPSEPRDSAVYFCASGSLTGGTNGYTFGSGTRLTVV.

This clone has more than one count but fewer than ten. This chain uses TRBV5-6 with TRBJ2-6; weak D call: TRBD2 (5 bases). This CDR3 region has 15 residues. Trimming pared 4 bases from V and 2 bases from J, leaving 10 bases between. Per germline, CDR1 SGHDT and CDR2 YYEEEE. CDR3 in DNA: TGTGCCAGCAGCCTGAGGGTCGCTGGGGCCAACGTCCTGACTTTC. Translation: CASSLRVAGANVLTF.

V and J are TRBV10-3 and TRBJ1-5, with 8 bases aligning to TRBD1. Trimming at V came to 0 bases and at J to 5 bases, leaving 6 bases not matched to a gene. Germline CDR1 reads ENHRY; CDR2 reads SYGVKD. CDR3 length: 16 amino acids. CDR3: CAISESMGTGDQPQHF. DNA of the CDR3: TGTGCCATCAGTGAGTCGATGGGGACAGGAGATCAGCCCCAGCATTTT.

The rearrangement links TRBV30 to TRBJ1-6; no reliable D call. This CDR3 is 15 amino acids long. In germline, CDR1 is GTSNPN, CDR2 SVGIG (reference sequence). Between the trimmed V and J ends, which lost 4 bases and 0 bases, there was a span of 10 bases. The CDR3 region has the DNA TGTGCCTGGACCAGGATTAGCTCCTATAATTCACCCCTCCACTTT. Translation gives CAWTRISSYNSPLHF.

The chain is built from TRBV3-1 (or the pseudogene TRBV3-2) and TRBJ2-7; 10 bases agree with TRBD2. The germline V gene encodes CDR1 LGHDT and CDR2 YNNKEL (reference sequence). This CDR3 contains 17 residues. Trimming at V came to 4 bases and at J to 0 bases, leaving 9 bases not matched to a gene. CDR3 amino acids: CASSRILLAGNSYEQYF. Written as DNA, the CDR3 is TGTGCCAGCAGCCGAATCTTACTAGCGGGGAACTCCTACGAGCAGTACTTC.

This chain uses TRBV4-1 with TRBJ1-3; D unresolved. CDR3 length equals 16 residues. Germline V CDR1 and CDR2: MGHRA, YSYEKL. The ends were cut back, 1 base at V and 3 bases at J, with 13 bases in the middle. CDR3 sequence (DNA): TGCGCCAGCAGCCAAGTCGGAGGGAACGGTGGAAACACCATATATTTT. This gives the protein CASSQVGGNGGNTIYF.

This clone was observed once. The chain has TRBV14 and TRBJ1-1; D is perhaps TRBD1 (6 bases). V lost 4 bases to trimming and J lost 1 base, with 19 bases between them. Germline values: CDR1 SGHDN, CDR2 FVKESK. This CDR3 has 17 amino acids. The CDR3 nucleotides are TGTGCCAGCAGCCCTTCACAGGGCGTCTGGTGGAACACTGAAGCTTTCTTT. This translates into CASSPSQGVWWNTEAFF.

V gene TRBV27 combines with J gene TRBJ1-1, with D possibly matching TRBD1 (5 bases). The CDR3 contains 13 residues. The germline CDR1 and CDR2 sequences are MNHEY and SMNVEV (reference sequence). The V gene lost 4 bases and the J gene lost 1 base, with 7 bases spanning the gap. CDR3 bases: TGTGCCAGCAGTTGGGGGGAGAACACTGAAGCTTTCTTT. Translating gives CASSWGENTEAFF.

The V and J genes are TRBV5-1 and TRBJ2-6, with 7 positions matching TRBD1. This CDR3 region has 16 residues. CDR1 is SGHRS, CDR2 YFSETQ, per germline. With 2 bases clipped from V and 2 bases from J, the junction kept 4 bases outside the gene matches. CDR3 DNA: TGCGCCAGCAGCTTAAGGGGGCGGGCTGGGGCCAACGTCCTGACTTTC. This codes for CASSLRGRAGANVLTF.

The J gene is TRBJ2-2, the V gene TRBV9, with D possibly matching TRBD2 (5 bases). Germline CDR1 SGDLS, CDR2 YYNGEE. The CDR3 has 14 amino acids. The ends were cut back, 4 bases at V and 5 bases at J, with 12 bases in the middle. CDR3 in DNA: TGTGCCAGCAGCCCATTCGAGGGAACCGGGGAGCTGTTTTTT. Translating it yields CASSPFEGTGELFF.

This clone was seen more than once but under ten times. The genes are TRBV10-1 and TRBJ2-3; 7 bases line up with TRBD1. This CDR3 is 14 amino acids long. After removal of 6 bases from V and 6 bases from J, the junction contained 9 bases not matched to a gene. Germline CDR1 WNHNN, CDR2 SYGVQD (reference sequence). Written as DNA, the CDR3 is TGCGCCAGCAGCTCGGACAGGAGGCCCGATACGCAGTATTTT. Protein product: CASSSDRRPDTQYF.

Comment on this clone: Other DNA sequences in the sample encode the same CDR3. The chain is built from TRBV12-3 or TRBV12-4 and TRBJ1-5; D unresolved. V dropped 3 bases and J dropped 4 bases, with 7 bases sitting between them. This CDR3 is built from 13 residues. CDR3 amino acids: CASSFSLNQPQHF. The CDR3 DNA reads as TGTGCCAGCAGTTTCTCCCTTAATCAGCCCCAGCATTTT.

The rearrangement uses TRBV6-6 and TRBJ1-2; D unclear. V was shortened by 6 bases and J by 3 bases, with 14 bases between the two germline ends. The CDR3 spans 14 residues. Germline CDR1 reads MNHNY; CDR2 reads SVGAGI (reference sequence). CDR3 residues: CASSPDLDYYGYTF. DNA of the CDR3: TGTGCCAGCAGCCCGGATCTGGACTACTATGGCTACACCTTC.

The CDR3 DNA is TGTGCCAGCAGTCGACGGGGGGGCGGTTCCTACGAGCAGTACTTC. Translated, it gives CASSRRGGGSYEQYF. The gene calls are TRBV27 and TRBJ2-7; 8 positions match TRBD2. The CDR3 covers 15 residues. Germline CDR1 and CDR2: MNHEY and SMNVEV (reference sequence). J was trimmed by 1 base and V by 5 bases; bases with no gene match: 7.

The chain employs TRBV2 and TRBJ1-3; D call uncertain. The CDR3 covers 15 residues. V lost 6 bases and J lost 9, with 21 bases in between. Per germline, CDR1 SNHLY and CDR2 FYNNEI. CDR3 residues: CASRAGTTWVSTIYF. For the CDR3, the DNA is TGTGCCAGCAGAGCGGGAACTACGTGGGTCAGCACCATATATTTT.